The following is a T cell receptor beta chain sequence with its context. The data stem from a study of blood T cell repertoires in COVID-19. Study information: Nucleic acid was either cDNA or gDNA, and it came from T cells, B-cell-depleted T cells, or PBMCs.

Study processing details: Using reference gene primer amplification, nucleated cell counts were estimated. Sequencing was performed with immunoSEQ multiplex PCR; in TCRdb, only in-frame clones are kept and a portion is missing. V and J calls and clone size are as listed in that table; D and trimming were resolved from the DNA. The top ten hold about 5% of the sample, which has approximately 91,000 clones, 87% seen once. The CDR3 sequence is 17 residues long. V lost 1 base and J lost 7; bases outside the gene matches: 12. Germline CDR1 is LGHNA and CDR2 is YNFKEQ. The sequence came from a man between 65 and 79 years old with acute or convalescent COVID-19. This chain uses TRBV4-2 with TRBJ2-3, with 9 bases matching TRBD2. The sequenced sample consisted of peripheral blood. The CDR3, as DNA: TGTGCCAGCAGCCAAGTCGGGGCTGGCCTAGCGGGGAATACGCAGTATTTT. It specifies CASSQVGAGLAGNTQYF.